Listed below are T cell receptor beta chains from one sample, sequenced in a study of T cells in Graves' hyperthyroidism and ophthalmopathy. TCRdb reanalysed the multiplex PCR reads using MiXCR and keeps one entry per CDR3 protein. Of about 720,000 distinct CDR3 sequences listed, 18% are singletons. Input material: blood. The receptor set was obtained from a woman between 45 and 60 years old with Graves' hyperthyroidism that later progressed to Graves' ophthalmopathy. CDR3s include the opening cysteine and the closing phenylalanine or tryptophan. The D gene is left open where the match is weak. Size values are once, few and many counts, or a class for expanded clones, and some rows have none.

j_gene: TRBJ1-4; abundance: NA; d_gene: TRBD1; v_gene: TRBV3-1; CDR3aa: CASSQDLGDREKLFF; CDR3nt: TGTGCCAGCAGCCAAGATTTGGGGGACAGGGAAAAACTGTTTTTT
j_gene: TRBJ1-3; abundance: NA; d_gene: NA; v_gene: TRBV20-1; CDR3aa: CSAARAGNTIYF; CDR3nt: TGCAGTGCTGCCAGGGCTGGAAACACCATATATTTT
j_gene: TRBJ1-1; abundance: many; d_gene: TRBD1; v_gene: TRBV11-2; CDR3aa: CASSSLRTGTEAFF; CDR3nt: TGTGCCAGCAGCTCCCTGCGGACAGGTACTGAAGCTTTCTTT
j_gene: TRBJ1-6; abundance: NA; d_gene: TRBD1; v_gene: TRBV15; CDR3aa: CATSRGGGQGESPLHF; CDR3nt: TGTGCCACCAGCAGAGGCGGGGGACAGGGCGAATCACCCCTCCACTTT
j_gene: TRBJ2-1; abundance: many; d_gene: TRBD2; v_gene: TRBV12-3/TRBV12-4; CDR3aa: CASSLYTSGDNEQFF; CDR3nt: TGTGCCAGCAGTTTATATACTAGCGGGGACAATGAGCAGTTCTTC
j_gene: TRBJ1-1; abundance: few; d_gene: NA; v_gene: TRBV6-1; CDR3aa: CASRTEIYSGYEAFF; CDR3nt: TGTGCCAGCCGAACTGAGATCTACTCAGGCTATGAAGCTTTCTTT
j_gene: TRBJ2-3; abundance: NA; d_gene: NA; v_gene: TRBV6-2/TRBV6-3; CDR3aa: CASSYSSGLVRSASTDTQYF; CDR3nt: TGTGCCAGCAGTTACTCGAGCGGGCTGGTGAGGAGCGCTAGCACAGATACGCAGTATTTT
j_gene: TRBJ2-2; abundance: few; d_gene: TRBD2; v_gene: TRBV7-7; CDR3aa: CASSPSGERGGGELFF; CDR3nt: TGTGCTAGCAGCCCATCCGGCGAGCGGGGAGGCGGGGAGCTGTTTTTT
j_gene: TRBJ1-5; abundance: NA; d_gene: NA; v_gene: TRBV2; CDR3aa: CASSWDSYSNQPQHF; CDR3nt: TGTGCCAGCAGTTGGGATAGTTATAGCAATCAGCCCCAGCATTTT
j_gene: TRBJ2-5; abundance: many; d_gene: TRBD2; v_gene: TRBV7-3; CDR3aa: CASSPGVAGSETQYF; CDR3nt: TGTGCCAGCAGCCCCGGGGTAGCGGGAAGTGAGACCCAGTACTTC